The next 2 T cell receptor beta chains were all read from a single sample in a study of spatial heterogeneity in lung cancer. Sample time point: sample taken at primary tumor resection. Unsorted samples of tumor, nontumor lung or frozen PBMC had their whole RNA sequenced. TCRdb reprocessed the 5' RACE reads via MiXCR and lists one record per CDR3 protein. Of about 8,600 distinct CDR3 sequences detected, 3.5% to 5% appear once; the ten largest clones hold around 28%. Sequencing was performed on PBMCs, taken at surgery. The source of these receptors is a male donor with early-stage non-small cell lung cancer.

This clonotype was counted only a few times. The library was designed around alpha chains, so this beta chain is a stray read whose abundance carries little weight. The chain couples TRBV28 to TRBJ2-5; D is ambiguous. Germline loops: CDR1 MDHEN, CDR2 SYDVKM. V dropped 5 bases and J dropped 0 bases, with 4 bases sitting between them. The CDR3 sequence is 12 residues long. The CDR3: CASSPYQETQYF. The CDR3 nucleotides read TGTGCCAGCAGTCCTTACCAAGAGACCCAGTACTTC.

Ten or more counts support this clonotype. Because the library targeted alpha chains, this beta chain is an off-target read whose size means little. The V and J genes are TRBV29-1 and TRBJ2-5; 10 nucleotides align to TRBD1. V trimming: 6 bases; J trimming: 3 bases; junction bases outside the gene matches: 4. Germline V CDR1 and CDR2: SQVTM, ANQGSEA. CDR3 length equals 13 residues. CDR3 nucleotides: TGCAGCGTCCGGGACAGGGGAAAAGAGACCCAGTACTTC. Translation gives CSVRDRGKETQYF. The whole variable domain, remainder taken from reference TRBV29-1 and TRBJ2-5, is SAVISQKPSRDICQRGTSLTIQCQVDSQVTMMFWYRQQPGQSLTLIATANQGSEATYESGFVIDKFPISRPNLTFSTLTVSNMSPEDSSIYLCSVRDRGKETQYFGPGTRLLVL.